This is a list of T cell receptor beta chains from one sample in a study of T cell clonotyping in hematopoietic cell transplantation. Assay: immunoSEQ multiplex PCR; the TCRdb copy retains only in-frame clones and omits some. Altogether 29,000 or so clones are present, approximately 90% being singletons, with the ten largest covering roughly a tenth. The sample in question was PBMCs, obtained 100 days after allogeneic stem cell transplant. The receptor source for this set is a female patient aged 50 to 65 who had an allogeneic stem cell transplant from a related donor, so the T cells may come from the graft donor. Some clones in this sample may be carry-over from other donors' samples. Both conserved end residues are part of each CDR3. The order of the fields is J gene, clone size, V gene, D gene, CDR3 protein, CDR3 DNA. The D gene is left open where the match is weak. Where a row states a size, it is once, few, many or the class of an expanded clone; other rows omit it.

TRBJ2-3 | . | TRBV4-1 | TRBD2 | CASSTRTSGALSTDTQYF | TGCGCCAGCAGCACCCGGACTAGCGGGGCTCTTAGCACAGATACGCAGTATTTT
TRBJ1-2 | once | TRBV7-2 | . | CASSLSGGANYGYTF | TGTGCCAGCAGCTTGTCTGGGGGCGCGAACTATGGCTACACCTTC
TRBJ1-2 | . | TRBV30 | TRBD1 | CAWGTGDDYGYTF | TGTGCCTGGGGGACAGGGGACGACTATGGCTACACCTTC
TRBJ2-7 | . | TRBV9 | . | CASSPSTGRLYEQYF | TGTGCCAGCAGCCCTTCGACAGGAAGGCTCTACGAGCAGTACTTC
TRBJ1-2 | . | TRBV4-1 | . | CASSQSAAGSNGYTF | TGCGCCAGCAGCCAGTCTGCTGCGGGATCTAATGGCTACACCTTC
TRBJ1-1 | . | TRBV7-2 | TRBD1 | CASRLDREAEAFF | TGTGCCAGCAGATTAGACAGGGAGGCTGAAGCTTTCTTT
TRBJ1-3 | . | TRBV11-2 | . | CASRRVDTIYF | TGTGCCAGCAGGAGGGTAGACACCATATATTTT
TRBJ1-4 | . | TRBV2 | . | CASNGQPNEKLFF | TGTGCCAGCAATGGCCAACCAAATGAAAAACTGTTTTTT
TRBJ1-1 | . | TRBV6-5 | . | CASSKGPTEAFF | TGTGCCAGCAGTAAGGGACCGACAGAAGCTTTCTTT
TRBJ2-1 | . | TRBV2 | . | CASQRGGLSQFF | TGTGCCAGCCAAAGGGGGGGGCTGAGCCAGTTCTTC
TRBJ1-5 | . | TRBV30 | . | CAWTAGGGNQPQHF | TGTGCCTGGACGGCAGGAGGGGGCAATCAGCCCCAGCATTTT
TRBJ2-3 | . | TRBV7-7 | TRBD2 | CASRSGLAGTDTQYF | TGTGCCAGCAGATCGGGACTAGCGGGCACAGATACGCAGTATTTT
TRBJ1-6 | . | TRBV7-9 | TRBD1 | CASSLRQGVNSPLHF | TGTGCCAGCAGCTTAAGACAGGGGGTGAATTCACCCCTCCACTTT
TRBJ1-2 | . | TRBV15 | . | CATSRDNGYTF | TGTGCCACCAGCAGAGACAATGGCTACACCTTC
TRBJ2-7 | . | TRBV10-3 | . | CAISVGRGYEQYF | TGTGCCATCAGTGTAGGCAGGGGCTACGAGCAGTACTTC
TRBJ1-1 | . | TRBV29-1 | . | CSSLVGEGTEAFF | TGCAGCAGCCTAGTGGGGGAGGGCACTGAAGCTTTCTTT
TRBJ2-7 | . | TRBV2 | TRBD1 | CASSSVGGQGITPYF | TGTGCCAGCAGTTCGGTCGGGGGACAGGGGATTACTCCGTACTTC
TRBJ2-3 | . | TRBV6-1 | . | CASTLTDTQYF | TGTGCCAGCACCCTCACAGATACGCAGTATTTT
TRBJ2-5 | . | TRBV6-6 | . | CASGETQYF | TGTGCCAGCGGGGAGACCCAGTACTTC
TRBJ2-7 | . | TRBV7-3 | . | CASSLIPGVYEQYF | TGTGCCAGCAGCTTAATTCCGGGGGTCTACGAGCAGTACTTC
TRBJ1-5 | . | TRBV7-9 | . | CASSLDAANQPQHF | TGTGCCAGCAGCTTAGACGCAGCTAATCAGCCCCAGCATTTT
TRBJ2-3 | . | TRBV9 | TRBD1 | CASSVGTGGAYTDTQYF | TGTGCCAGCAGCGTAGGGACAGGGGGCGCCTACACAGATACGCAGTATTTT
TRBJ1-4 | . | TRBV13 | . | CASSSQGIFNEKLFF | TGTGCCAGCAGCTCGCAGGGGATTTTTAATGAAAAACTGTTTTTT
TRBJ2-7 | . | TRBV7-2 | TRBD1 | CASSFGDRGHEQYF | TGTGCCAGCAGCTTTGGGGACAGGGGCCACGAGCAGTACTTC
TRBJ2-7 | . | TRBV6-6 | . | CAHGEPGNYEQYF | TGTGCCCACGGGGAGCCAGGGAATTACGAGCAGTACTTC
TRBJ2-5 | . | TRBV2 | TRBD1 | CASSDRTGQETQYF | TGTGCCAGCAGTGATAGGACAGGCCAAGAGACCCAGTACTTC
TRBJ1-2 | . | TRBV30 | . | CAWSVTGTNYGYTF | TGTGCCTGGAGTGTAACAGGGACGAACTATGGCTACACCTTC
TRBJ2-2 | . | TRBV6-1 | . | CASSEQGGPGELFF | TGTGCCAGCAGTGAACAGGGGGGGCCCGGGGAGCTGTTTTTT
TRBJ1-2 | once | TRBV9 | . | CASSVYSGTPNGYTF | TGTGCCAGCAGCGTATATTCCGGGACTCCGAATGGCTACACCTTC
TRBJ1-5 | . | TRBV18 | . | CASSGTINQPQHF | TGTGCCAGCTCAGGGACAATTAATCAGCCCCAGCATTTT
TRBJ1-2 | . | TRBV7-6 | TRBD1 | CASSLRRGSGQGGYTF | TGTGCCAGCAGCTTAAGACGGGGGTCGGGACAGGGAGGCTACACCTTC
TRBJ2-7 | . | TRBV12-5 | . | CASGLQGAHEQYF | TGTGCTAGTGGTCTCCAGGGAGCCCACGAGCAGTACTTC
TRBJ1-1 | . | TRBV9 | . | CASSASSGPPF | TGTGCCAGCAGCGCCTCCTCCGGGCCGCCCTTT
TRBJ1-3 | . | TRBV4-1 | TRBD1 | CASSQNRGGNTIYF | TGCGCCAGCAGCCAGAACAGGGGTGGAAACACCATATATTTT
TRBJ1-4 | . | TRBV5-8 | TRBD1 | CASSWDRAAEKLFF | TGTGCCAGCAGTTGGGACAGGGCAGCGGAAAAACTGTTTTTT
TRBJ2-2 | . | TRBV25-1 | TRBD1 | CASSDVGDRGARRLFF | TGTGCCAGCAGTGATGTGGGTGACAGGGGGGCCAGACGGCTGTTTTTT
TRBJ1-5 | . | TRBV19 | . | CASSSGWDQPQHF | TGTGCCAGTAGTTCCGGGTGGGATCAGCCCCAGCATTTT
TRBJ1-2 | . | TRBV6-5 | . | CASSYDSDANYGYTF | TGTGCCAGCAGTTACGACAGCGACGCTAACTATGGCTACACCTTC
TRBJ2-5 | few | TRBV10-1 | . | CASRGGDPQGETQYF | TGCGCCAGCAGGGGGGGGGACCCCCAGGGGGAGACCCAGTACTTC